This T cell receptor beta chain comes out of a study of T cell repertoires in cytomegalovirus infection. Study background: CMV epitopes used comprised recently identified HLA-C-restricted ones and well-studied HLA-B-restricted ones. Indicated by public TCR beta signatures were CMV infection and matching HLA type. General study results and limits: HLA-C-restricted CMV-specific TCR beta clonotypes prevailed in the ex vivo response.

TCRdb re-called the reads through MiXCR, storing one row per CDR3 protein. Here the sample spans around 95,000 distinct CDR3 sequences, about 29% being singletons. This clonotype was seen more than once but under ten times. Its matching antigen is unknown. Trimming took off 5 bases at V and 5 bases at J, with 18 bases between the two ends. There are 16 residues in the CDR3. Germline loops: CDR1 SGHVS, CDR2 FNYEAQ. The rearrangement uses TRBV7-6 and TRBJ2-2, with D possibly TRBD1 on 6 matching bases. This sequence was found in a human donor in good health (CMV status not recorded). Some clones in this sample may be carry-over from other donors' samples. The sequencing used CD8+ T cells from cultured PBMCs, collected from culture after CMV antigen stimulation. The CDR3 DNA sequence: TGTGCCAGCAGCACAGGGATCGGGGACGCAACCGGGGAGCTGTTTTTT. Residues: CASSTGIGDATGELFF. Complete variable domain (other parts from reference TRBV7-6 and TRBJ2-2): GAGVSQSPRYKVTKRGQDVALRCDPISGHVSLYWYRQALGQGPEFLTYFNYEAQQDKSGLPNDRFSAERPEGSISTLTIQRTEQRDSAMYRCASSTGIGDATGELFFGEGSRLTVL.